The 22 T cell receptor beta chains given below trace back to one sample, sequenced in a study of cytomegalovirus exposure and HLA in healthy donors. Data came from immunoSEQ multiplex PCR; TCRdb stores just in-frame clones and leaves some out. The sample lists some 140,000 clones, approximately 87% occurring once. The sequencing input was PBMCs. The receptors here all came from a man between 18 and 35 years old in good health and CMV-seronegative.

V and J are TRBV19 and TRBJ2-1, with TRBD1 matching over 8 bases. The V gene's germline CDR1 is LNHDA and CDR2 SQIVND (reference sequence). V shed 1 base, J shed 5 bases, and the junction held 4 bases outside the gene matches. The CDR3 runs 15 residues. The CDR3 loop reads CASSIGGQGHNEQFF. In nucleotides, the CDR3 is TGTGCCAGTAGTATAGGCGGACAGGGACACAATGAGCAGTTCTTC.

This chain links TRBV19 with TRBJ1-1; possible D gene TRBD1, 6 bases. The CDR3 has 15 amino acids. Germline V lookup: CDR1 LNHDA, CDR2 SQIVND (reference sequence). Between the trimmed V and J ends, which lost 5 bases and 6 bases, there was a span of 19 bases. CDR3: CASSRRLGAPAEAFF. DNA for the CDR3: TGTGCCAGTAGTCGGAGATTGGGGGCGCCCGCTGAAGCTTTCTTT.

The gene calls are TRBV6-1 and TRBJ1-5, with D perhaps matching TRBD1 (6 bases). V was trimmed by 10 bases and J by 1 base, leaving 14 bases between them. CDR3 length: 14 residues. Germline CDR1 MNHNS, CDR2 SASEGT. CDR3 region: CANGQSGSNQPQHF. CDR3 DNA sequence: TGTGCCAACGGACAGAGCGGAAGCAATCAGCCCCAGCATTTT.

V gene TRBV30 combines with J gene TRBJ2-3, with 10 bases fitting TRBD1. V lost 3 bases, J lost 2 bases, and 5 bases stayed unmatched. Per germline, CDR1 GTSNPN and CDR2 SVGIG (reference sequence). The CDR3 extends over 15 amino acids. CDR3 bases: TGTGCCTGGAGGGGGGGACAGGGGAACACAGATACGCAGTATTTT. This encodes CAWRGGQGNTDTQYF.

The rearrangement uses TRBV2 and TRBJ2-3; D ambiguous. Germline-derived CDR1 and CDR2 are SNHLY and FYNNEI. The CDR3 has 11 amino acids. Trimming took 5 bases from V and 2 from J, leaving 2 bases between them. CDR3 sequence: CASSLTDTQYF. CDR3 nucleotide sequence: TGTGCCAGCAGTCTCACAGATACGCAGTATTTT.

V and J are TRBV6-1 and TRBJ1-4; TRBD1 might be the D (6 bases). V was clipped by 6 bases and J by 1 base, with 12 bases between them. The germline V gene has CDR1 MNHNS and CDR2 SASEGT. The CDR3 extends over 15 amino acids. CDR3: CASRDSGVTNEKLFF. For the CDR3, the DNA is TGTGCCAGCAGGGATTCAGGGGTAACTAATGAAAAACTGTTTTTT.

The chain carries TRBV6-6 and TRBJ2-2, with 7 bases lining up with TRBD1. Germline assignment: CDR1 MNHNY and CDR2 SVGAGI (reference sequence). J was trimmed by 0 bases and V by 6 bases; bases with no gene match: 4. This CDR3 has 15 amino acids. DNA for the CDR3: TGTGCCAGCAGAATGGACAGGCCGAACACCGGGGAGCTGTTTTTT. Translation: CASRMDRPNTGELFF.

The chain is built from TRBV4-1 and TRBJ2-1, with D possibly matching TRBD2 (5 bases). V gave up 4 bases and J gave up 3 bases, with 10 bases separating them. The CDR3 totals 14 residues. The germline gives CDR1 MGHRA, CDR2 YSYEKL. The CDR3 sequence: CASSPSGLYNEQFF. CDR3 nucleotides: TGCGCCAGCAGCCCCTCAGGACTCTACAATGAGCAGTTCTTC.

The chain joins TRBV5-1 to TRBJ1-1, with TRBD1 as a possible D gene (5 bases). CDR1 is SGHRS, CDR2 YFSETQ, per germline. The CDR3 totals 15 residues. V shed 4 bases and J shed 3 bases, with 16 bases lying between them. The CDR3: CASSQGGRGDTEAFF. The CDR3 DNA sequence: TGCGCCAGCAGCCAGGGTGGGCGGGGGGACACTGAAGCTTTCTTT.

V and J are TRBV7-2 and TRBJ2-7; 10 bases fit TRBD2. This CDR3 spans 16 amino acids. The germline V gene encodes CDR1 SGHTA and CDR2 FQGNSA. Trimming took 3 bases from V and 4 from J; bases not matched to a gene: 9. The CDR3 nucleotides are TGTGCCAGCAGCTTTGGGGAAGCGGGAGGGTTATACGAGCAGTACTTC. Its translation: CASSFGEAGGLYEQYF.

The V call is TRBV5-1, the J call TRBJ2-3; D is undetermined. Trimming removed 4 bases from V and 1 base from J, with 10 bases in between. Germline V lookup: CDR1 SGHRS, CDR2 YFSETQ. The CDR3 contains 14 residues. As DNA, the CDR3 is TGCGCCAGCAGCCTCGCGGTGGGCACAGATACGCAGTATTTT. Translation: CASSLAVGTDTQYF.

This clone was observed once. The rearrangement joins TRBV6-1 to TRBJ1-1; weak D call: TRBD1 (6 bases). This CDR3 region has 15 residues. The germline V gene has CDR1 MNHNS and CDR2 SASEGT. V was trimmed by 2 bases and J by 0 bases, leaving 10 bases between them. Here the CDR3 DNA reads TGTGCCAGCAGTGAATTGGGGGCCTTGAACACTGAAGCTTTCTTT. Protein sequence: CASSELGALNTEAFF.

This clone has just a few counts. The chain employs TRBV6-4 and TRBJ2-1, with a tentative D call TRBD1 (6 bases). The CDR3 runs to 9 residues. Trimming removed 11 bases at V and 12 bases at J, with 11 bases between. CDR1 and CDR2 from the germline V gene are MRHNA and SNTAGT. The CDR3 reads CAGGVGQFF. The CDR3 DNA follows: TGTGCCGGGGGCGTGGGGCAGTTCTTC.

The chain recombines TRBV9 with TRBJ2-1; D remains ambiguous. Germline CDR1 and CDR2: SGDLS and YYNGEE. The V gene lost 4 bases and the J gene lost 0 bases, with 14 bases spanning the gap. CDR3 length: 16 amino acids. The CDR3 nucleotides are TGTGCCAGCAGCTCCAGGCCCGGCCTCTCCTACAATGAGCAGTTCTTC. Translated, it gives CASSSRPGLSYNEQFF. Full variable domain (rest looked up from reference TRBV9 and TRBJ2-1): DSGVTQTPKHLITATGQRVTLRCSPRSGDLSVYWYQQSLDQGLQFLIQYYNGEERAKGNILERFSAQQFPDLHSELNLSSLELGDSALYFCASSSRPGLSYNEQFFGPGTRLTVL.

The V gene is TRBV18, the J gene TRBJ2-7; 11 bases agree with TRBD1. The CDR3 extends over 15 amino acids. From germline, CDR1 is KGHSH and CDR2 LQKENI. The V and J ends lost 2 bases and 7 bases, in that order; junction bases with no gene match: 7. Here the CDR3 DNA reads TGTGCCAGCTCACCAAGCCCCGGGACAGGGGGAGAGCAGTACTTC. It encodes CASSPSPGTGGEQYF. The full variable domain, with the rest looked up from reference TRBV18 and TRBJ2-7, is NAGVMQNPRHLVRRRGQEARLRCSPMKGHSHVYWYRQLPEEGLKFMVYLQKENIIDESGMPKERFSAEFPKEGPSILRIQQVVRGDSAAYFCASSPSPGTGGEQYFGPGTRLTVT.

This chain uses TRBV2 with TRBJ2-2; TRBD1 matches 10 bases. The CDR3 consists of 16 residues. CDR1 is SNHLY and CDR2 is FYNNEI in the germline V gene. V was clipped by 5 bases and J by 4 bases; unmatched bases: 7. For the CDR3, the DNA is TGTGCCAGCAGTCGACAGGGGGCAAAGGGCACCGGGGAGCTGTTTTTT. Amino acids: CASSRQGAKGTGELFF.

The rearrangement uses TRBV2 and TRBJ1-1; 10 positions match TRBD1. Unmatched junction bases numbered 15, after V lost 7 bases and J lost 10 bases. The CDR3 runs to 15 residues. From germline, CDR1 is SNHLY and CDR2 FYNNEI. CDR3 sequence: CASTRPGQGGGGAFF. For the CDR3, the DNA is TGTGCCAGCACCCGGCCAGGACAGGGGGGGGGAGGAGCTTTCTTT. Supplemented by reference TRBV2 and TRBJ1-1, the full variable domain reads EPEVTQTPSHQVTQMGQEVILRCVPISNHLYFYWYRQILGQKVEFLVSFYNNEISEKSEIFDDQFSVERPDGSNFTLKIRSTKLEDSAMYFCASTRPGQGGGGAFFGQGTRLTVV.

The chain carries TRBV15 and TRBJ1-5; D not resolved. The CDR3 length is 15 residues. CDR1 and CDR2 from the germline V gene are LNHNV and YYDKDF (reference sequence). Deletions cut 5 bases from V and 3 bases from J, with 14 bases between. CDR3 amino acids: CATSSLAGNNQPQHF. The DNA of the CDR3 is TGTGCCACCAGCTCCCTTGCGGGAAACAATCAGCCCCAGCATTTT.

V is TRBV18 and J is TRBJ2-3, with 9 bases lining up with TRBD1. CDR1 is KGHSH and CDR2 is LQKENI in the germline V gene. There are 17 residues in the CDR3. Trimming removed 3 bases from V and 0 bases from J; junction bases left unmatched: 7. The CDR3: CASSPLRTGVSTDTQYF. CDR3 DNA: TGTGCCAGCTCACCCCTCCGGACAGGGGTCAGCACAGATACGCAGTATTTT.

The chain joins TRBV5-1 to TRBJ1-5; D remains unclear. The CDR3 has 15 residues. Trimming cost V 0 bases and J 0 bases, with 7 bases left between them. From germline, CDR1 is SGHRS and CDR2 YFSETQ. The CDR3 DNA is TGCGCCAGCAGCTTGGACGCAGATAGCAATCAGCCCCAGCATTTT. Amino acid sequence: CASSLDADSNQPQHF.

The chain combines TRBV14 with TRBJ2-5, with 7 bases fitting TRBD1. Germline V gene data show CDR1 as SGHDN and CDR2 as FVKESK. Losses at the gene ends were 4 bases for V and 6 bases for J; bases not matched to a gene: 14. This CDR3 has 16 amino acids. The CDR3 region has the DNA TGTGCCAGCAGCCTAGAGGACAGGTCACAGGTAAAGACCCAGTACTTC. Translation gives CASSLEDRSQVKTQYF.

The chain couples TRBV19 to TRBJ2-7, with TRBD1 as a possible D gene (6 bases). The V gene lost 3 bases and the J gene lost 2 bases, with 14 bases spanning the gap. This CDR3 region has 15 residues. Germline V gene sequence: CDR1 LNHDA, CDR2 SQIVND (reference sequence). CDR3 loop: CASSIPGTSAYEQYF. CDR3 nucleotides: TGTGCCAGTAGTATCCCCGGGACATCTGCCTACGAGCAGTACTTC.